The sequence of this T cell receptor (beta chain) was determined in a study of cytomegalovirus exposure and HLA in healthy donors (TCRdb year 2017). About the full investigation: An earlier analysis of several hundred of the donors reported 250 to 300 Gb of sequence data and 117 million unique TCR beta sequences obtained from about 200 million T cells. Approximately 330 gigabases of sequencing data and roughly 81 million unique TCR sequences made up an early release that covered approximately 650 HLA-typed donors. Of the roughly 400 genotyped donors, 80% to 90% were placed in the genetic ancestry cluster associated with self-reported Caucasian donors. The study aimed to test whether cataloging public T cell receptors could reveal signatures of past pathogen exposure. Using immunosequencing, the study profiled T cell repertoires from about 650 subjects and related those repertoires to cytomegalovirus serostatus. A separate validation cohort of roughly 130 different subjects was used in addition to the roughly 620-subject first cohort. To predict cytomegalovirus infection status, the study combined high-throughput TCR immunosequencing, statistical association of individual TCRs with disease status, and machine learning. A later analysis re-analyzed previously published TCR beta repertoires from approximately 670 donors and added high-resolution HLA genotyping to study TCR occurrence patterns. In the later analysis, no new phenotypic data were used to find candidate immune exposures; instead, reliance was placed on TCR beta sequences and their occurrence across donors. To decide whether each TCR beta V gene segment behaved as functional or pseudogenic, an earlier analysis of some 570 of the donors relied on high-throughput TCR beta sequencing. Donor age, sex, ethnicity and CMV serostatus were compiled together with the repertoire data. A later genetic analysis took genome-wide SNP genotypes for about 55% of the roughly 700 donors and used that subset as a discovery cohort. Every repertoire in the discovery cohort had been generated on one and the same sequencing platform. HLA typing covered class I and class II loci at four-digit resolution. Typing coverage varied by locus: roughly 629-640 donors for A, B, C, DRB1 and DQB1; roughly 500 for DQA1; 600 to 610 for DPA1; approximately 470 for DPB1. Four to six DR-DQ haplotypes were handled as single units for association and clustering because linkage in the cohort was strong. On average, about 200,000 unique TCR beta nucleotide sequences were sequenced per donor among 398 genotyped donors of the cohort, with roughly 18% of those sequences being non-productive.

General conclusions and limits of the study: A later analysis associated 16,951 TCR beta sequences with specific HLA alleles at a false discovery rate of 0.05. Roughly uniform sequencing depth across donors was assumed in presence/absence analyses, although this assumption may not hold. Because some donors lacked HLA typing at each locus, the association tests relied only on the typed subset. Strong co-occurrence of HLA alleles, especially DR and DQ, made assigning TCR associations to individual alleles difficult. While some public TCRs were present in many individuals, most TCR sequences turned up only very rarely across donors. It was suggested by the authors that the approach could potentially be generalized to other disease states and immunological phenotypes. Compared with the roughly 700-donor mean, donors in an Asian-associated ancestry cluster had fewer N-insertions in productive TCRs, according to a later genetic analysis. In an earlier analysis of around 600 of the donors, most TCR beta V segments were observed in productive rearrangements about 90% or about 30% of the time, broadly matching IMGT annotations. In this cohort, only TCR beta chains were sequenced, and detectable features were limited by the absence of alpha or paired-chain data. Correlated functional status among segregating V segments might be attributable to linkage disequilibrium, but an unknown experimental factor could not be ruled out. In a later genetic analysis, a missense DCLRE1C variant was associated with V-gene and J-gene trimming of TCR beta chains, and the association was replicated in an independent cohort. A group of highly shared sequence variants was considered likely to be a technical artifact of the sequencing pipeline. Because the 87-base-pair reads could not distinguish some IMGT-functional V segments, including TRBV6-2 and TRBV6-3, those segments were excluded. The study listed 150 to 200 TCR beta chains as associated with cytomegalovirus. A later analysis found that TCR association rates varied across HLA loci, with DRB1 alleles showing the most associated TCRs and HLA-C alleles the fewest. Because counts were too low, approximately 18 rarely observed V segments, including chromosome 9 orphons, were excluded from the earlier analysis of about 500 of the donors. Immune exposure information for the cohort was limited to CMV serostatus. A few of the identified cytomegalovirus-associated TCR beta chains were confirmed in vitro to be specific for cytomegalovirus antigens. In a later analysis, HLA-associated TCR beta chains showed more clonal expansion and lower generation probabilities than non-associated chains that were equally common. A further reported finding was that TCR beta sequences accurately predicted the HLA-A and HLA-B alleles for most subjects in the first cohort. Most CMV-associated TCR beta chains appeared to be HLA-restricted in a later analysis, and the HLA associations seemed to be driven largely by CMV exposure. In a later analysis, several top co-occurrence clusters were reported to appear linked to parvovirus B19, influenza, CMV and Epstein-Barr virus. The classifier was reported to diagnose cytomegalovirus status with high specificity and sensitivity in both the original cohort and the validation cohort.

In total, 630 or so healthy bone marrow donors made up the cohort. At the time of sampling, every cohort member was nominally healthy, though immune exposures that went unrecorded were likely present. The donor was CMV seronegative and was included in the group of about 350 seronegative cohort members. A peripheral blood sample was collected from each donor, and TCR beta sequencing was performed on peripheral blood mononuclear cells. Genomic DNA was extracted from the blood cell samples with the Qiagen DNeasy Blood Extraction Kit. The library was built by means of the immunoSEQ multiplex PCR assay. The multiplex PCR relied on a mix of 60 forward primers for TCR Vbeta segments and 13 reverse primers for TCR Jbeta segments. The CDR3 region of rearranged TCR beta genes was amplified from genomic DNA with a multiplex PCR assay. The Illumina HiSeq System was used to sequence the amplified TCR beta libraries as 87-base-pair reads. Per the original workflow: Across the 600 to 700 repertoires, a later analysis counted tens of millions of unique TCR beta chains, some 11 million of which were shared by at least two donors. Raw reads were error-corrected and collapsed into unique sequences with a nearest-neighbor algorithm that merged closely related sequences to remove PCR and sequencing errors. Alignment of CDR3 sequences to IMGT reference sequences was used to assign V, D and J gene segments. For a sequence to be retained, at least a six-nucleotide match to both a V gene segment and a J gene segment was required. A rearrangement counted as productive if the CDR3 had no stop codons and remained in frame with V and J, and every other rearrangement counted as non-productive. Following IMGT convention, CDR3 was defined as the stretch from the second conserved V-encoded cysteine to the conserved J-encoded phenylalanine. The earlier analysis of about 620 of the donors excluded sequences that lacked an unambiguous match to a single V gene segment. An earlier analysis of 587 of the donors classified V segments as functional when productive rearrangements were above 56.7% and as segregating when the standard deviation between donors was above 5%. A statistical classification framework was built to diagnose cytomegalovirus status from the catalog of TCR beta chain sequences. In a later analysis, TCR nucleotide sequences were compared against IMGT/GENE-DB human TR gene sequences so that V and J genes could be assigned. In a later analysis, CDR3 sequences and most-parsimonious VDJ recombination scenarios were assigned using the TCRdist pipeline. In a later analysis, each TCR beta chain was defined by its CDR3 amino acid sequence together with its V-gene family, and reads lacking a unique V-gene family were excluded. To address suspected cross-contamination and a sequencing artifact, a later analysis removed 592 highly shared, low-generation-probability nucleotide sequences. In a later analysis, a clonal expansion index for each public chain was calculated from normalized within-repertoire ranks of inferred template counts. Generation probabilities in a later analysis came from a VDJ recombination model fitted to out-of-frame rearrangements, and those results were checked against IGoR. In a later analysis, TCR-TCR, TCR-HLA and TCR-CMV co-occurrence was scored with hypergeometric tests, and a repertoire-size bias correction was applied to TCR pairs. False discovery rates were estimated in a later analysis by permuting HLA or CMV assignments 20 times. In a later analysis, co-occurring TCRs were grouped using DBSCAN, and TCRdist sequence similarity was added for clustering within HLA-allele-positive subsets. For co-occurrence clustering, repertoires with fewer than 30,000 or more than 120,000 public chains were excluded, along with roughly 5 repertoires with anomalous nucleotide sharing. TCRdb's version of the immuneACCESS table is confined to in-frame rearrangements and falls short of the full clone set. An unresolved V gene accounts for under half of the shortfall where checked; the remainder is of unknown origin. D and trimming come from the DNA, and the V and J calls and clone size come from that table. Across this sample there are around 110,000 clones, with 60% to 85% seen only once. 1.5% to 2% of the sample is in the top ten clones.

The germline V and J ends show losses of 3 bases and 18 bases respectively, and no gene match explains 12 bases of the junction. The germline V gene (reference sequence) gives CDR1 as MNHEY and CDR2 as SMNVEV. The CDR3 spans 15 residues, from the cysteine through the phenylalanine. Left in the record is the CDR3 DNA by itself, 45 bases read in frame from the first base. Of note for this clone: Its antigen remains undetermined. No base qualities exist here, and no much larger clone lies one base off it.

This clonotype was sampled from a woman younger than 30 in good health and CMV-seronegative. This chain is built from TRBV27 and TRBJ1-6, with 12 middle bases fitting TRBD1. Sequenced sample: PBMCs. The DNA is TGTGCCAGCAGTTTGTCCGGGACAGGGGGCTTAGCTCCCCACTTT. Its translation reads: CASSLSGTGGLAPHF.